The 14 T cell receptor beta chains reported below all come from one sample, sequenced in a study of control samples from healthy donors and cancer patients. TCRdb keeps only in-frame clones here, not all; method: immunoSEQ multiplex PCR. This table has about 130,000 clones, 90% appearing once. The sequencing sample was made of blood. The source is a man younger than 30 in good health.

This CDR3 reads CASSPRGTGMYNEQFF. CDR3 DNA: TGTGCCAGCTCACCACGTGGGACAGGGATGTACAATGAGCAGTTCTTC. The chain is built from TRBV18 and TRBJ2-1, with 9 bases that match TRBD1. J lost 4 bases, V lost 1 base, and 5 bases had no gene match. Germline V gene data show CDR1 as KGHSH and CDR2 as LQKENI. The CDR3 is 16 amino acids.

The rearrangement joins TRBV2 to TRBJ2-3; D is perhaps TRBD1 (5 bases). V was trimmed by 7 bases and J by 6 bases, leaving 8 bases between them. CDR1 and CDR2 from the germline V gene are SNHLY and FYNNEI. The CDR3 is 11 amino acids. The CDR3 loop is CASTGLDTQYF. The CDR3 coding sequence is TGTGCCAGCACAGGGTTGGATACGCAGTATTTT.

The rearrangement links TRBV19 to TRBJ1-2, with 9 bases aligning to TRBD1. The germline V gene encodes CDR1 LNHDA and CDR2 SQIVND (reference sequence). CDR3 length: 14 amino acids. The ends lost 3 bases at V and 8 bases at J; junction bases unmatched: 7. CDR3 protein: CASSMWGTGIGYTF. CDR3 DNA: TGTGCCAGTAGTATGTGGGGGACAGGGATCGGCTACACCTTC.

The CDR3 DNA follows: TGCGCCAGCAGCCACTACCAAGAGACCCAGTACTTC. Encoded protein: CASSHYQETQYF. The gene calls are TRBV5-1 and TRBJ2-5; no clear D. This CDR3 contains 12 residues. V was pared by 4 bases and J by 0 bases, with 4 bases between. Germline lookup yields CDR1 SGHRS and CDR2 YFSETQ.

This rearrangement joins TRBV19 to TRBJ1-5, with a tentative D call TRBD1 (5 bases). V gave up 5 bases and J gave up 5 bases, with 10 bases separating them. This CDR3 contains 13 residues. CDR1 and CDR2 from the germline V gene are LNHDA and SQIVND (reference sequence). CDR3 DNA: TGTGCCAGTAGTTTACAGGACTATCAGCCCCAGCATTTT. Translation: CASSLQDYQPQHF.

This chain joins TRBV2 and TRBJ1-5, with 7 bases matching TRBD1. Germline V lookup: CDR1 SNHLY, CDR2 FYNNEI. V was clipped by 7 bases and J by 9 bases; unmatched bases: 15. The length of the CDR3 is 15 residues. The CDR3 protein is CASNPVQGMGTPQHF. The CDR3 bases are TGTGCCAGCAATCCGGTACAGGGGATGGGGACGCCCCAGCATTTT.

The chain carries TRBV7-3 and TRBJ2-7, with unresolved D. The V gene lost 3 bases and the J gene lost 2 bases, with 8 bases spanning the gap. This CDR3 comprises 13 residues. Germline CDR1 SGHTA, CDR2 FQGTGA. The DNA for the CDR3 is TGTGCCAGCAGCTTCAGTCGCCCCTACGAGCAGTACGTC. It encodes CASSFSRPYEQYV.

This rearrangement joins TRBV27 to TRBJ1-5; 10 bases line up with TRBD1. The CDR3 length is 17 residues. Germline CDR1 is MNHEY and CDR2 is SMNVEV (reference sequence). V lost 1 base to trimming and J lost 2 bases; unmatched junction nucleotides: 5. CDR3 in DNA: TGTGCCAGCAGTTTATTTGGGACAGGGGTAGGCAATCAGCCCCAGCATTTT. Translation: CASSLFGTGVGNQPQHF.

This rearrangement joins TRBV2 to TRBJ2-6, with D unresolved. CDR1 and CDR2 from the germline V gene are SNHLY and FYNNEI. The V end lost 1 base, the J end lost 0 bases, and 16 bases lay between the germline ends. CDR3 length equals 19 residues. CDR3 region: CASSEGVRTVFSGANVLTF. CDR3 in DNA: TGTGCCAGCAGTGAAGGTGTTAGGACGGTATTCTCTGGGGCCAACGTCCTGACTTTC.

For the CDR3, the DNA is TGTGCCAGCAGCCACAGCGGGGAGGGCCCGTACAATGAGCAGTTCTTC. It codes for CASSHSGEGPYNEQFF. The chain employs TRBV13 and TRBJ2-1; the match to TRBD2 covers 7 bases. V trimming: 5 bases; J trimming: 4 bases; junction bases outside the gene matches: 11. This CDR3 has 16 residues. Germline CDR1 is PRHDT and CDR2 is FYEKMQ (reference sequence).

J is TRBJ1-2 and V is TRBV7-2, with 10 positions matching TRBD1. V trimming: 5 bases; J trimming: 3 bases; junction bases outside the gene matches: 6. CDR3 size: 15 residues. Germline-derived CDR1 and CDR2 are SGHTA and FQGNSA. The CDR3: CASSIDRGRDYGYTF. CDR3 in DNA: TGTGCCAGCAGCATTGACAGGGGGCGCGACTATGGCTACACCTTC. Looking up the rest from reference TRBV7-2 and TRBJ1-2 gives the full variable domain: GAGVSQSPSNKVTEKGKDVELRCDPISGHTALYWYRQSLGQGLEFLIYFQGNSAPDKSGLPSDRFSAERTGGSVSTLTIQRTQQEDSAVYLCASSIDRGRDYGYTFGSGTRLTVV.

CDR3: CSVTKDPQPQHF. The CDR3, as DNA: TGCAGCGTTACTAAGGACCCTCAGCCCCAGCATTTT. The chain uses TRBV29-1 and TRBJ1-5; D is unresolved. V lost 5 bases to trimming and J lost 6 bases, with 11 bases between them. The CDR3 spans 12 residues. Germline CDR1 SQVTM, CDR2 ANQGSEA.

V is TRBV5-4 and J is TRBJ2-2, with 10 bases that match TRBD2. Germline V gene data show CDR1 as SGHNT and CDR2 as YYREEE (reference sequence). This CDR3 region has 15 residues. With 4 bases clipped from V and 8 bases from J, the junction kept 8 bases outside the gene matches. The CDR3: CASSAVAGGSGELFF. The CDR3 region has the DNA TGTGCCAGCAGCGCAGTAGCGGGGGGTTCTGGGGAGCTGTTTTTT.

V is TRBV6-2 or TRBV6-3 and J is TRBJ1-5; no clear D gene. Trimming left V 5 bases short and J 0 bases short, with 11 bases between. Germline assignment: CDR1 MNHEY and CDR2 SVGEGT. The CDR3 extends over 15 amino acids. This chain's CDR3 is CASSAPDDSNQPQHF. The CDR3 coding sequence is TGTGCCAGCAGTGCGCCAGACGATAGCAATCAGCCCCAGCATTTT.